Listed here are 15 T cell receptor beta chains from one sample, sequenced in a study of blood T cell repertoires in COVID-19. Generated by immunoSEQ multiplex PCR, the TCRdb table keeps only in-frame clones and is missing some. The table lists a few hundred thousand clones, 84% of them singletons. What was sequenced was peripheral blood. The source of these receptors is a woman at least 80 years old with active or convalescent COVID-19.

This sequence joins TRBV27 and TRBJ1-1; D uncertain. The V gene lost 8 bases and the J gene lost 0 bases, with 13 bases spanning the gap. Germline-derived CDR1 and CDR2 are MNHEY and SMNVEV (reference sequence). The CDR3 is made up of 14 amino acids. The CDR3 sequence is CASRSGNLNTEAFF. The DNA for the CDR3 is TGTGCCAGCCGGTCAGGAAATCTGAACACTGAAGCTTTCTTT.

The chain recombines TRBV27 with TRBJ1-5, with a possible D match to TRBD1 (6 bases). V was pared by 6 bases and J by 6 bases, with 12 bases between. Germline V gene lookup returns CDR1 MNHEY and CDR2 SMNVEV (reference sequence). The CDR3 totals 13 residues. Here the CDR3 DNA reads TGTGCCAGCAGATTAAACAGGGCTCAGCCCCAGCATTTT. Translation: CASRLNRAQPQHF.

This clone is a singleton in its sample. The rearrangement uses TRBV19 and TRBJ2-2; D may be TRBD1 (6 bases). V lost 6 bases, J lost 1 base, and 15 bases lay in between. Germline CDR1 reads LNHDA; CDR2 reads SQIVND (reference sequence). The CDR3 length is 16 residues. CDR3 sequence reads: CASSNSGTLNTGELFF. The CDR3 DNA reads TGTGCCAGTAGCAATTCCGGGACACTGAACACCGGGGAGCTGTTTTTT.

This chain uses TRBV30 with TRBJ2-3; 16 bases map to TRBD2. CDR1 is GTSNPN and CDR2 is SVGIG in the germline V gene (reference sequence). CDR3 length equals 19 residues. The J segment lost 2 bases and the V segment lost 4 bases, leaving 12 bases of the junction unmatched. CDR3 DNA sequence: TGTGCCTGGATACCGGGACTAGCGGGGGGGCGGCCTACCACAGATACGCAGTATTTT. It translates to CAWIPGLAGGRPTTDTQYF.

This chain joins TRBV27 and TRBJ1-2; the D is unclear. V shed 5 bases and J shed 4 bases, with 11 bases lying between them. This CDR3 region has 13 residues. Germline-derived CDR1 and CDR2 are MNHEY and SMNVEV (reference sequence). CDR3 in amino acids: CASSPLAGYGYTF. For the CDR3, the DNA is TGTGCCAGCAGTCCCCTGGCGGGCTATGGCTACACCTTC.

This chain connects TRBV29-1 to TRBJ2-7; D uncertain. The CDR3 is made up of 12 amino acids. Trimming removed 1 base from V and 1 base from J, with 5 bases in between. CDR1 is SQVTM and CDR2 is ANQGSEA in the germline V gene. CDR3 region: CSVEASSYEQYF. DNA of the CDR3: TGCAGCGTTGAAGCGTCTTCCTACGAGCAGTACTTC.

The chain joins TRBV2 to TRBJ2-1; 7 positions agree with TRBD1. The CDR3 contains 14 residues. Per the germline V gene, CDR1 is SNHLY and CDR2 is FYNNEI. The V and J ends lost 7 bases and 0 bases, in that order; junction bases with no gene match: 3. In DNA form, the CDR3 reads TGTGCCAGCATGGGACAGAGCTCCTACAATGAGCAGTTCTTC. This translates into CASMGQSSYNEQFF.

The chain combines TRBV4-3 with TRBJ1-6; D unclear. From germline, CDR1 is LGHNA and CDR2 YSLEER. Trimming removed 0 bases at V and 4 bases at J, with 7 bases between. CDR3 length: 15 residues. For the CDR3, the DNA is TGCGCCAGCAGCCAAGAAATACGGTATAATTCACCCCTCCACTTT. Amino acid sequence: CASSQEIRYNSPLHF.

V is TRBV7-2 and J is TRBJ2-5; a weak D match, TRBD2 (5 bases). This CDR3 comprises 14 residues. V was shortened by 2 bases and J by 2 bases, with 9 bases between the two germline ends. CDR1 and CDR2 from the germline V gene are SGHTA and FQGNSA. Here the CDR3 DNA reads TGTGCCAGCAGCTTATTCAGCGGTCAAGAGACCCAGTACTTC. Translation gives CASSLFSGQETQYF.

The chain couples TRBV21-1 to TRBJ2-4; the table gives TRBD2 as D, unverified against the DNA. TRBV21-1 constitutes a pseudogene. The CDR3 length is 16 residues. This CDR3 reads CAGSNGGRRAKNIQYF. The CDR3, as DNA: TGTGCCGGCTCCAATGGCGGGAGAAGGGCCAAAAACATTCAGTACTTC.

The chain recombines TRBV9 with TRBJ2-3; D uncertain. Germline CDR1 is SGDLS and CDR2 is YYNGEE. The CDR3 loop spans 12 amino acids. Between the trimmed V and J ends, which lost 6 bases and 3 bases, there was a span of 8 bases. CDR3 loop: CASNPGTDTQYF. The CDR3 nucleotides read TGTGCCAGCAACCCCGGGACAGATACGCAGTATTTT.

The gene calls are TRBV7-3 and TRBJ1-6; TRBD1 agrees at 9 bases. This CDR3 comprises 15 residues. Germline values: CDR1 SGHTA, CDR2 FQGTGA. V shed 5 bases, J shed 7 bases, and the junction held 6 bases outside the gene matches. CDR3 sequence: CASSLQGAGNSPLHF. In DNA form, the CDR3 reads TGTGCCAGCAGCCTACAGGGGGCGGGAAATTCACCCCTCCACTTT.

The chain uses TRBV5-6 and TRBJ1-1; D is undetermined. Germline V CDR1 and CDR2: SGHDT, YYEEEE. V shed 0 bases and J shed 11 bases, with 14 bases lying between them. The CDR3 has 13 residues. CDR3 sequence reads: CASSLGQVVRAFF. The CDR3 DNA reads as TGTGCCAGCAGCTTGGGGCAGGTGGTTCGGGCTTTCTTT. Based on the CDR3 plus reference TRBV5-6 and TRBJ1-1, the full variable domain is DAGVTQSPTHLIKTRGQQVTLRCSPKSGHDTVSWYQQALGQGPQFIFQYYEEEERQRGNFPDRFSGHQFPNYSSELNVNALLLGDSALYLCASSLGQVVRAFFGQGTRLTVV.

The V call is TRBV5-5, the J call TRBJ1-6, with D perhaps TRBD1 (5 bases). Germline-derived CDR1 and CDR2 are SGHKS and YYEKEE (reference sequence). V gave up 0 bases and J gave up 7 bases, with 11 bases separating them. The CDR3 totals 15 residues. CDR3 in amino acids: CASSLEGVENSPLHF. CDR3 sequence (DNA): TGTGCCAGCAGCTTGGAAGGGGTTGAAAATTCACCCCTCCACTTT.

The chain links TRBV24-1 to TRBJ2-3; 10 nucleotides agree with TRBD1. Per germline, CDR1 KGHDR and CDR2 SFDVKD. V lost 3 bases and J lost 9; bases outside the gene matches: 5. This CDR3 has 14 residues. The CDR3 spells CATSDRDRGDTQYF. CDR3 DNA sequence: TGTGCCACCAGTGATAGGGACAGGGGTGACACGCAGTATTTT.